The 14 T cell receptor beta chains presented below share a single source sample, sequenced in a study of blood T cell repertoires in COVID-19 (dated by TCRdb to the early 2020s). Library generation was performed with the immunoSEQ multiplex PCR assay. TCRdb mirrors the immuneACCESS table, restricted to in-frame sequences. Some clones are absent from its copies; in checked studies, under half trace to an unresolved V gene, and the reason for the others is unknown. This sample is represented by 150,000 to 200,000 clones; around 89% of them were singletons. The ten largest account for roughly 5.6% of the sample. Source material: peripheral blood. The receptor set was obtained from a man aged 40-49 years with active or convalescent COVID-19.

The chain joins TRBV5-1 to TRBJ1-4; maybe TRBD1 (6 bases). V was trimmed by 4 bases and J by 6 bases, leaving 19 bases between them. The CDR3 covers 16 residues. From germline, CDR1 is SGHRS and CDR2 YFSETQ. The CDR3 reads CASSPGRGKADEKLFF. The CDR3 DNA follows: TGCGCCAGCAGCCCAGGTAGGGGGAAAGCAGATGAAAAACTGTTTTTT.

The genes are TRBV18 and TRBJ1-2; D possibly corresponds to TRBD1 (6 bases). Germline CDR1 KGHSH, CDR2 LQKENI. The length of the CDR3 is 15 residues. V gave up 3 bases and J gave up 4 bases, with 15 bases separating them. This CDR3 is CASSPSTGFAYGYTF. CDR3 bases: TGTGCCAGCTCACCCTCGACAGGTTTTGCCTATGGCTACACCTTC.

The V and J genes are TRBV29-1 and TRBJ1-4; D unresolved. The germline V gene encodes CDR1 SQVTM and CDR2 ANQGSEA. The CDR3 is 14 amino acids. The V end lost 4 bases, the J end lost 5 bases, and 14 bases lay between the germline ends. The CDR3 sequence: CSVAGRTGNEKLFF. DNA of the CDR3: TGCAGCGTTGCTGGACGGACGGGGAATGAAAAACTGTTTTTT.

V and J are TRBV18 and TRBJ1-5; D gene ambiguous. Germline values: CDR1 KGHSH, CDR2 LQKENI. The CDR3 extends over 13 amino acids. Trimming removed 5 bases from V and 4 bases from J, with 9 bases in between. The CDR3 reads CASSNNFNQPQHF. The DNA for the CDR3 is TGTGCCAGCTCAAATAACTTTAATCAGCCCCAGCATTTT.

The chain employs TRBV9 and TRBJ2-7; perhaps TRBD1 as D (5 bases). The CDR3 spans 16 residues. Trimming took off 0 bases at V and 4 bases at J, with 17 bases between the two ends. Per the germline V gene, CDR1 is SGDLS and CDR2 is YYNGEE. The CDR3 loop is CASSVGQTTIQYEQYF. The CDR3 DNA is TGTGCCAGCAGCGTAGGACAGACCACGATCCAGTACGAGCAGTACTTC.

V and J are TRBV29-1 and TRBJ1-1; 8 bases match TRBD1. V was clipped by 6 bases and J by 7 bases; unmatched bases: 7. The CDR3 loop spans 12 amino acids. Per the germline V gene, CDR1 is SQVTM and CDR2 is ANQGSEA. DNA of the CDR3: TGCAGCGTCGATAGGACAGGGAGTGAAGCTTTCTTT. Its protein is CSVDRTGSEAFF.

This clone was detected a few times. V usage is TRBV5-1 and J usage is TRBJ2-2; possible D gene TRBD1, 5 bases. CDR1 is SGHRS, CDR2 YFSETQ, per germline. The CDR3 is 15 amino acids. Trimming pared 0 bases from V and 3 bases from J, leaving 9 bases between. The DNA of the CDR3 is TGCGCCAGCAGCTTGGAAGGGGTTGACACCGGGGAGCTGTTTTTT. The encoded protein is CASSLEGVDTGELFF.

CDR3 in amino acids: CARDYRERLRSEAFF. CDR3 DNA sequence: TGTGCCAGAGACTACAGGGAGCGATTAAGATCTGAAGCTTTCTTT. The J gene is TRBJ1-1, the V gene TRBV5-4; tentative D call: TRBD1 (6 bases). The CDR3 is 15 amino acids. Germline CDR1 SGHNT, CDR2 YYREEE (reference sequence). Trimming removed 8 bases at V and 6 bases at J, with 23 bases between.

This chain joins TRBV6-6 and TRBJ2-3; D gene unclear. Deletions cut 0 bases from V and 1 base from J, with 11 bases between. The germline V gene encodes CDR1 MNHNY and CDR2 SVGAGI (reference sequence). The CDR3 is 16 residues long. CDR3 nucleotide sequence: TGTGCCAGCAGTTACTCCTTAACAGTGGGCACAGATACGCAGTATTTT. This gives the protein CASSYSLTVGTDTQYF.

V and J are TRBV11-1 and TRBJ2-3; 8 nucleotides match TRBD2. Trimming at V came to 3 bases and at J to 4 bases, leaving 9 bases not matched to a gene. The CDR3 consists of 16 residues. The germline gives CDR1 SGHAT, CDR2 FQDESV (reference sequence). The CDR3 region is CASSLDTPGLADTQYF. The CDR3 DNA reads as TGTGCCAGCAGCTTGGACACTCCGGGACTAGCAGATACGCAGTATTTT.

This chain links TRBV28 with TRBJ1-6; tentative D call: TRBD1 (6 bases). This CDR3 region has 12 residues. Germline V gives CDR1 MDHEN, CDR2 SYDVKM. V was cut by 4 bases and J by 13 bases, with 11 bases left in between. The CDR3 reads CASSSRGRPLHF. CDR3 bases: TGTGCCAGCAGTTCCAGGGGAAGGCCCCTCCACTTT. Full variable domain (outside the CDR3, taken from reference TRBV28 and TRBJ1-6): DVKVTQSSRYLVKRTGEKVFLECVQDMDHENMFWYRQDPGLGLRLIYFSYDVKMKEKGDIPEGYSVSREKKERFSLILESASTNQTSMYLCASSSRGRPLHFGNGTRLTVT.

This sequence joins TRBV4-1 and TRBJ2-1; D uncertain. Germline values: CDR1 MGHRA, CDR2 YSYEKL. The germline V and J ends were trimmed by 0 bases and 0 bases, with 6 bases remaining between them. The CDR3 runs 15 residues. As DNA, the CDR3 is TGCGCCAGCAGCCAAGATGGCCTCTCCTACAATGAGCAGTTCTTC. It yields the protein CASSQDGLSYNEQFF.

The chain recombines TRBV7-2 with TRBJ1-5, with D uncertain. Germline V gives CDR1 SGHTA, CDR2 FQGNSA. Trimming took 2 bases from V and 2 from J, leaving 10 bases between them. The CDR3 sequence is 15 residues long. The CDR3 DNA reads TGTGCCAGCAGCTTACAGGTTGGTGGCAATCAGCCCCAGCATTTT. It translates to CASSLQVGGNQPQHF.

The V gene is TRBV29-1, the J gene TRBJ2-3; D might be TRBD2 (6 bases). V dropped 6 bases and J dropped 1 base, with 11 bases sitting between them. There are 13 residues in the CDR3. The germline CDR1 and CDR2 sequences are SQVTM and ANQGSEA. The CDR3 nucleotides read TGCAGCGTCATGGGGGAGGGCACAGATACGCAGTATTTT. Its protein product is CSVMGEGTDTQYF.